This T cell receptor beta chain is from a study of shared clonotypes between healthy human individuals. This clone was detected only a few times. Other DNA sequences in the same sample also yield this CDR3. The table came from immunoSEQ multiplex PCR; TCRdb's copy has only in-frame clones and leaves some out. The data contain some 1 million clones, 70% to 80% of them singletons. CDR3 length equals 12 residues. Trimming removed 5 bases from V and 2 bases from J, with 6 bases in between. Germline lookup yields CDR1 SEHNR and CDR2 FQNEAQ (reference sequence). This receptor was obtained from a young man in good health. The sample taken for sequencing was memory CD4+ T cells sorted from blood. Subset: CD45RA-negative fraction. V and J are TRBV7-9 and TRBJ1-1; no definite D call. The CDR3 nucleotides are TGTGCCAGCAGCCTCTCAAACACTGAAGCTTTCTTT. Its translation: CASSLSNTEAFF.